Detailed here is one T cell receptor beta chain. Germline CDR1 reads MDHEN; CDR2 reads SYDVKM. The CDR3 has 14 amino acids. Trimming removed 4 bases from V and 6 bases from J, with 16 bases in between. This sample is part of a study of shared clonotypes between healthy human individuals. TCRdb's table, derived via immunoSEQ multiplex PCR, lists solely in-frame clones and lacks some. The top ten clones hold less than 2% of a sample with under 750,000 clones, approximately 77% of them seen once. All donors were healthy HIV-negative adults lacking recent acute infections or vaccinations. Every donor was a Caucasian adult from Nashville, Tennessee.

The sequencing sample was made of memory CD4+ T cells sorted from blood. The subset here: CD45RA-negative fraction. This chain links TRBV28 with TRBJ2-7; D may be TRBD1 or TRBD2 (6 bases each). This receptor was identified in a woman between 25 and 40 years old in good health. CDR3 residues: CASSSGAGGLEQYF. CDR3 DNA sequence: TGTGCCAGCAGTTCGGGGGCCGGGGGTCTCGAGCAGTACTTC.